These T cell receptor beta chains were read from a single sample in a study of OX40 agonist ivuxolimab in advanced cancers. Clones were sequenced by immunoSEQ multiplex PCR, and TCRdb holds only the in-frame ones, with some missing. The table records tens of thousands of clones, approximately 85% of them present only once. Source: CD4+ or CD8+ T cells sorted from blood, taken in a trial of the OX40 agonist ivuxolimab. The receptor source for this set is an adult with an advanced solid tumor such as melanoma, head and neck, liver or kidney cancer. CDR3s include the opening cysteine and the closing phenylalanine or tryptophan. Each record gives: clone size, J gene, V gene, D gene, CDR3 protein, CDR3 DNA. The D gene is left open where the match is weak. Expanded clones get a size class; other rows say once, few or many, or leave the size out.

. | TRBJ2-7 | TRBV7-9 | . | CASSPTVYEQYF | TGTGCCAGCAGCCCTACGGTTTACGAGCAGTACTTC
. | TRBJ1-2 | TRBV7-9 | TRBD1 | CASRRGTATNYGYTF | TGTGCCAGCAGAAGGGGGACAGCGACTAACTATGGCTACACCTTC
. | TRBJ2-7 | TRBV10-3 | . | CASSYGGRLYEQYF | TGTGCCAGCAGTTACGGGGGACGGCTCTACGAGCAGTACTTC
. | TRBJ1-1 | TRBV28 | TRBD1 | CASSLPGQGRGAFF | TGTGCCAGCAGTTTGCCGGGACAGGGGAGGGGAGCTTTCTTT
few | TRBJ2-7 | TRBV7-3 | TRBD2 | CASSPQLAGAYEQYF | TGTGCCAGCAGCCCTCAACTAGCGGGGGCCTACGAGCAGTACTTC
. | TRBJ1-1 | TRBV7-2 | . | CASSPSGNTEAFF | TGTGCCAGCAGCCCGTCCGGGAACACTGAAGCTTTCTTT
. | TRBJ1-5 | TRBV6-1 | . | CASSVGRGGPQHF | TGTGCCAGCAGTGTCGGCAGGGGAGGACCCCAGCATTTT
. | TRBJ1-1 | TRBV11-3 | TRBD1 | CASSRTGGGTEAFF | TGTGCCAGCAGCCGGACAGGGGGCGGCACTGAAGCTTTCTTT
. | TRBJ1-2 | TRBV6-1 | . | CASGGVVPLGRSYTF | TGTGCCAGCGGGGGGGTAGTACCACTGGGCCGTAGCTACACCTTC
. | TRBJ2-6 | TRBV6-5 | . | CASSYSGNSGANVLTF | TGTGCCAGCAGTTACTCTGGGAACTCTGGGGCCAACGTCCTGACTTTC
once | TRBJ1-5 | TRBV6-5 | . | CASSYAGDSNQPQHF | TGTGCCAGCAGTTACGCAGGCGATAGCAATCAGCCCCAGCATTTT
. | TRBJ2-5 | TRBV28 | . | CASSLGYQTQYF | TGTGCCAGCAGTTTAGGGTACCAGACCCAGTACTTC
. | TRBJ2-2 | TRBV5-1 | . | CASSSPPGELFF | TGCGCCAGCAGCTCCCCCCCCGGGGAGCTGTTTTTT
. | TRBJ2-3 | TRBV7-9 | TRBD1 | CASSRTGASTDTQYF | TGTGCCAGCAGCAGGACAGGGGCCAGCACAGATACGCAGTATTTT
. | TRBJ2-3 | TRBV4-2 | TRBD2 | CASSPGLAGGKGTDTQYF | TGTGCCAGCAGCCCTGGACTAGCGGGGGGGAAGGGCACAGATACGCAGTATTTT
. | TRBJ1-1 | TRBV19 | TRBD1 | CASTGSGGNAFF | TGTGCCAGCACCGGCTCAGGGGGCAACGCTTTCTTT
. | TRBJ1-4 | TRBV9 | TRBD1 | CASSRGDSNEKLFF | TGTGCCAGCAGCAGAGGGGACAGTAATGAAAAACTGTTTTTT
once | TRBJ2-3 | TRBV2 | . | CASTGPEVATDTQYF | TGTGCCAGCACTGGACCAGAGGTAGCGACAGATACGCAGTATTTT
few | TRBJ2-5 | TRBV5-1 | . | CASSTDRGGGETQYF | TGCGCCAGCAGCACCGACAGGGGAGGGGGAGAGACCCAGTACTTC
. | TRBJ2-7 | TRBV5-6 | . | CASSLPQSYEQYF | TGTGCCAGCAGCTTGCCCCAGTCCTACGAGCAGTACTTC
. | TRBJ2-6 | TRBV19 | . | CASLKGAGANVLTF | TGTGCCAGTCTTAAAGGAGCTGGGGCCAACGTCCTGACTTTC
. | TRBJ2-5 | TRBV6-1 | . | CASSGYIGETQYF | TGTGCCAGCAGTGGGTATATAGGAGAGACCCAGTACTTC
. | TRBJ1-5 | TRBV6-5 | . | CASSYSKGSNQPQHF | TGTGCCAGCAGTTACTCGAAAGGTAGCAATCAGCCCCAGCATTTT
once | TRBJ2-5 | TRBV7-2 | . | CASSFNGETQYF | TGTGCCAGCAGCTTCAACGGGGAGACCCAGTACTTC
. | TRBJ2-5 | TRBV6-5 | TRBD2 | CASSPLAGVETQYF | TGTGCCAGCAGCCCCTTAGCGGGGGTAGAGACCCAGTACTTC
. | TRBJ2-3 | TRBV2 | . | CASTGDPDTQYF | TGTGCCAGCACCGGGGACCCCGATACGCAGTATTTT
. | TRBJ2-1 | TRBV6-5 | TRBD2 | CASKSLRRGNNEQFF | TGTGCCAGCAAGTCCCTGAGGCGGGGGAACAATGAGCAGTTCTTC
. | TRBJ2-3 | TRBV19 | TRBD2 | CASTPQASGGAYGYTQYF | TGTGCCAGTACCCCCCAGGCTAGCGGGGGGGCCTATGGTTATACGCAGTATTTT
. | TRBJ2-2 | TRBV11-3 | . | CASSFTRALDNTGELFF | TGTGCCAGCAGCTTCACGAGGGCACTCGATAACACCGGGGAGCTGTTTTTT
once | TRBJ2-7 | TRBV5-1 | . | CASSLVVDEQYF | TGCGCCAGCAGCTTGGTTGTCGACGAGCAGTACTTC